Presented here are 20 T cell receptor beta chains from one specimen sequenced in a study of blood T cell repertoires in COVID-19. The assay was immunoSEQ multiplex PCR, and TCRdb's table has in-frame clones only and misses some. The sample has roughly 130,000 clones; 90% are singletons. Sequencing used peripheral blood. Every receptor here comes from a man aged 55 to 70 with COVID-19, enrolled during active disease.

This chain connects TRBV6-5 to TRBJ2-7; tentative D call: TRBD1 (5 bases). This CDR3 has 13 amino acids. CDR1 MNHEY and CDR2 SVGAGI come from the germline V gene. The V gene lost 5 bases and the J gene lost 4 bases, with 12 bases spanning the gap. This CDR3 reads CASSLRESYEQYF. The CDR3 DNA reads TGTGCCAGCAGTCTCAGGGAATCGTACGAGCAGTACTTC.

The sample holds one count of this clone. The V and J genes are TRBV6-4 and TRBJ2-7; 13 nucleotides align to TRBD2. CDR3 size: 16 residues. V lost 0 bases, J lost 7 bases, and 6 bases stayed unmatched. Germline CDR1 is MRHNA and CDR2 is SNTAGT. CDR3 in amino acids: CASSDSGLAGVQEQYF. CDR3 bases: TGTGCCAGCAGTGACTCTGGACTAGCGGGAGTCCAGGAGCAGTACTTC.

The CDR3 DNA is TGTGCCAGTAGTTGGGGGGCTAGCGGTACCTACAATGAGCAGTTCTTC. It is translated as CASSWGASGTYNEQFF. The gene calls are TRBV19 and TRBJ2-1; a possible D gene is TRBD2 (7 bases). Germline CDR1 LNHDA, CDR2 SQIVND (reference sequence). This CDR3 spans 16 amino acids. V lost 5 bases and J lost 2, with 16 bases in between.

The chain couples TRBV6-5 to TRBJ1-4; D is unresolved. The CDR3 is made up of 15 amino acids. In germline, CDR1 is MNHEY, CDR2 SVGAGI. Trimming removed 5 bases from V and 0 bases from J, with 10 bases in between. The CDR3 reads CASSPLRATNEKLFF. The DNA of the CDR3 is TGTGCCAGCAGTCCCCTTAGAGCAACTAATGAAAAACTGTTTTTT.

Details on this clone: This may come from a read error, since a much larger clone is one base off. The genes are TRBV13 and TRBJ2-2, with 8 bases that match TRBD1. Germline V gene data show CDR1 as PRHDT and CDR2 as FYEKMQ (reference sequence). The CDR3 sequence is 15 residues long. With 5 bases clipped from V and 4 bases from J, the junction kept 6 bases outside the gene matches. CDR3 region: CASSPRTGITGELFF. In DNA, the CDR3 is TGTGCCAGCAGCCCCCGGACAGGGATCACCGGGGAGCTGTTTTTT. Drawing the rest from reference TRBV13 and TRBJ2-2, the complete variable domain is AAGVIQSPRHLIKEKRETATLKCYPIPRHDTVYWYQQGPGQDPQFLISFYEKMQSDKGSIPDRFSAQQFSDYHSELNMSSLELGDSALYFCASSPRTGITGELFFGEGSRLTVL.

V usage is TRBV7-8 and J usage is TRBJ1-1; D unclear. CDR1 SGHVS and CDR2 FQNEAQ come from the germline V gene. The V gene lost 5 bases and the J gene lost 1 base, with 8 bases spanning the gap. The CDR3 extends over 13 amino acids. CDR3 bases: TGTGCCAGCAGCCATACATGGAACACTGAAGCTTTCTTT. Protein sequence: CASSHTWNTEAFF.

The rearrangement links TRBV6-4 to TRBJ2-7, with 9 bases identical to TRBD1. Germline V gene data show CDR1 as MRHNA and CDR2 as SNTAGT. This CDR3 has 13 amino acids. After removal of 6 bases from V and 6 bases from J, the junction contained 6 bases not matched to a gene. CDR3 residues: CASSRTGESEQYF. In DNA, the CDR3 is TGTGCCAGCAGCCGGACAGGGGAGAGCGAGCAGTACTTC.

This rearrangement joins TRBV2 to TRBJ2-7, with TRBD1 identical over 12 bases. Germline V gene sequence: CDR1 SNHLY, CDR2 FYNNEI. The trim removed 6 bases at V and 7 bases at J, leaving 7 bases unmatched. The CDR3 consists of 14 residues. The CDR3 DNA is TGTGCCAGCAGGGCCGGGACAGGGGGCGGGGAGCAGTACTTC. Its translation: CASRAGTGGGEQYF.

The V call is TRBV27, the J call TRBJ1-5; no firm D call. This CDR3 is 13 amino acids long. Germline V gene sequence: CDR1 MNHEY, CDR2 SMNVEV (reference sequence). V was cut by 5 bases and J by 2 bases, with 7 bases left in between. The CDR3 sequence: CASSPRGNQPQHF. In DNA form, the CDR3 reads TGTGCCAGCAGTCCCCGAGGCAATCAGCCCCAGCATTTT.

The chain uses TRBV7-9 and TRBJ1-2; no reliable D call. The CDR3 is 13 residues long. Germline CDR1 reads SEHNR; CDR2 reads FQNEAQ (reference sequence). The ends were cut back, 10 bases at V and 2 bases at J, with 14 bases in the middle. The CDR3 region is CATYVSANYGYTF. Here the CDR3 DNA reads TGTGCCACTTACGTTTCAGCGAACTATGGCTACACCTTC.

This chain joins TRBV6-6 and TRBJ1-2; weak D call: TRBD1 (5 bases). V was pared by 10 bases and J by 0 bases, with 12 bases between. The CDR3 sequence is 13 residues long. Germline values: CDR1 MNHNY, CDR2 SVGAGI (reference sequence). CDR3 in DNA: TGTGCCACCCGACAGACATCTAACTATGGCTACACCTTC. This codes for CATRQTSNYGYTF.

The chain carries TRBV25-1 and TRBJ2-2; tentatively, D is TRBD1 (6 bases). Germline lookup yields CDR1 MGHDK and CDR2 SYGVNS. This CDR3 has 15 residues. The germline V and J ends were trimmed by 2 bases and 3 bases, with 10 bases remaining between them. The CDR3 is CASSELYRDTGELFF. CDR3 DNA sequence: TGTGCCAGCAGTGAACTCTACAGGGACACCGGGGAGCTGTTTTTT. Complete variable domain (other parts from reference TRBV25-1 and TRBJ2-2): EADIYQTPRYLVIGTGKKITLECSQTMGHDKMYWYQQDPGMELHLIHYSYGVNSTEKGDLSSESTVSRIRTEHFPLTLESARPSHTSQYLCASSELYRDTGELFFGEGSRLTVL.

The chain has TRBV6-6 and TRBJ1-4; 8 nucleotides agree with TRBD1. CDR3 length: 15 residues. The germline V gene encodes CDR1 MNHNY and CDR2 SVGAGI (reference sequence). V trimming: 0 bases; J trimming: 7 bases; junction bases outside the gene matches: 4. The chain's CDR3 is CASSYSSQGAEKLFF. The CDR3 DNA reads as TGTGCCAGCAGTTACTCGTCTCAGGGGGCTGAAAAACTGTTTTTT.

This clone has a single count. This sequence joins TRBV4-3 and TRBJ2-4; no firm D call. Trimming stripped 0 bases from V and 8 bases from J, with 11 bases between. The CDR3 loop spans 14 amino acids. Per the germline V gene, CDR1 is LGHNA and CDR2 is YSLEER. CDR3 sequence: CASSQEGQTHIQYF. CDR3 DNA: TGCGCCAGCAGCCAAGAGGGTCAGACACACATTCAGTACTTC.

V usage is TRBV2 and J usage is TRBJ2-1, with D hard to call. The V gene's germline CDR1 is SNHLY and CDR2 FYNNEI. With 3 bases removed from V and 0 bases from J, the gap between germline ends came to 9 bases. This CDR3 spans 15 amino acids. CDR3 sequence reads: CASSEERGSYNEQFF. The CDR3 nucleotides are TGTGCCAGCAGTGAGGAGAGAGGCTCCTACAATGAGCAGTTCTTC.

V gene TRBV15 combines with J gene TRBJ2-1, with 9 positions matching TRBD2. V lost 1 base, J lost 4 bases, and 2 bases stayed unmatched. Germline-derived CDR1 and CDR2 are LNHNV and YYDKDF (reference sequence). The CDR3 consists of 15 residues. CDR3 in DNA: TGTGCCACCAGCAGAGCCCTAGCGGGATACAATGAGCAGTTCTTC. Its protein product is CATSRALAGYNEQFF.

Here the CDR3 reads CASSQSTGNTEAFF. The CDR3 DNA is TGCGCCAGCAGCCAATCCACAGGGAACACTGAAGCTTTCTTT. The V gene is TRBV4-3, the J gene TRBJ1-1, with D possibly TRBD1 on 5 matching bases. CDR1 is LGHNA, CDR2 YSLEER, per germline. V was pared by 2 bases and J by 1 base, with 8 bases between. The CDR3 has 14 amino acids.

This chain connects TRBV11-2 to TRBJ2-1; D is perhaps TRBD2 (5 bases). Germline assignment: CDR1 SGHAT and CDR2 FQNNGV. The CDR3 runs to 15 residues. The ends were cut back, 3 bases at V and 5 bases at J, with 14 bases in the middle. The CDR3 loop reads CASSLEQGLHNEQFF. CDR3 nucleotides: TGTGCCAGCAGCTTGGAACAAGGACTGCACAATGAGCAGTTCTTC.

The chain has TRBV24-1 and TRBJ2-1; 10 nucleotides line up with TRBD1. Germline lookup yields CDR1 KGHDR and CDR2 SFDVKD. The CDR3 has 16 residues. After removal of 2 bases from V and 10 bases from J, the junction contained 10 bases not matched to a gene. The CDR3 reads CATSDSGTGVRGEQFF. The CDR3 nucleotides read TGTGCCACCAGTGATTCCGGGACAGGGGTCCGGGGGGAGCAGTTCTTC.

The gene calls are TRBV4-2 and TRBJ1-5; D call uncertain. Trimming removed 0 bases at V and 5 bases at J, with 11 bases between. Germline CDR1 and CDR2: LGHNA and YNFKEQ. The length of the CDR3 is 15 residues. Here the CDR3 DNA reads TGTGCCAGCAGCCAAGAACTCGGGTGGGATCAGCCCCAGCATTTT. It encodes CASSQELGWDQPQHF.